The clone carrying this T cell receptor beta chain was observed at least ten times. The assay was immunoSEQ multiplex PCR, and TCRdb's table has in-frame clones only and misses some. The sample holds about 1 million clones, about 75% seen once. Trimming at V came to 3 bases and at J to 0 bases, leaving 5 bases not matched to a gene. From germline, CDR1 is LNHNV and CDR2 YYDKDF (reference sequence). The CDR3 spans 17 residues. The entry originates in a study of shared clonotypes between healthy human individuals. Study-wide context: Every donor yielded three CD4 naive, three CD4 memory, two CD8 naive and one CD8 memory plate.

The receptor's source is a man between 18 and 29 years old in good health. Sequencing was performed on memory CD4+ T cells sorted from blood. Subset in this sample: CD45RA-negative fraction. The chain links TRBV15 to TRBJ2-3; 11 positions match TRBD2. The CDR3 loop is CATSRGRTSGSTDTQYF. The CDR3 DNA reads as TGTGCCACCAGCAGGGGAAGGACTAGCGGGAGCACAGATACGCAGTATTTT.